The rows below give T cell receptor beta chains drawn from one sample of a study of T-cell memory formation after mild COVID-19. TCRdb re-called the 5' RACE reads through MiXCR, storing one row per CDR3 protein. The sample records 85,000 to 120,000 distinct CDR3 sequences, over 15% being singletons. Sequenced sample: PBMCs or a T cell subset sorted from them (not recorded which). These receptors came from an adult woman who had mild COVID-19 (a few samples of this study predate the infection). Cell type and time point are not known. Both conserved end residues are part of each CDR3. Fields, in order: CDR3 protein, CDR3 DNA, V gene, clone size, J gene, D gene. The D gene is left open where the match is weak. Size tells how often a clone was seen (once, few, many) or the class of an expanded clone, and some rows leave it out.

CAIRRGITDTQYF	TGTGCTATCCGGAGGGGGATCACAGATACGCAGTATTTT	TRBV27	NA	TRBJ2-3	NA
CASRNPGTSGGPSYNEQFF	TGTGCCAGCAGAAATCCCGGGACTAGCGGGGGGCCCTCCTACAATGAGCAGTTCTTC	TRBV2	NA	TRBJ2-1	TRBD2
CASSPGLAGGSYNEQFF	TGTGCCAGCAGCCCGGGACTAGCGGGGGGCTCCTACAATGAGCAGTTCTTC	TRBV7-9	few	TRBJ2-1	TRBD2
CASSLTFAYEQYF	TGTGCCAGCAGTTTGACTTTCGCCTACGAGCAGTACTTC	TRBV12-3/TRBV12-4	NA	TRBJ2-7	NA
CASSPQLRGDNEQFF	TGTGCCAGCAGCCCCCAGCTCCGAGGGGACAATGAGCAGTTCTTC	TRBV7-2	many	TRBJ2-1	NA
CASGGGEGYNEQFF	TGTGCCAGCGGAGGGGGGGAAGGGTACAATGAGCAGTTCTTC	TRBV4-2	few	TRBJ2-1	NA
CASSFVTSGPSYEQYF	TGTGCCAGCAGCTTTGTCACTAGCGGGCCCTCCTACGAGCAGTACTTC	TRBV11-2	NA	TRBJ2-7	TRBD2
CSVEEASSGAPYEQYF	TGCAGCGTTGAAGAGGCTAGTAGCGGCGCTCCCTACGAGCAGTACTTC	TRBV29-1	NA	TRBJ2-7	NA
CASSQREQGGTEAFF	TGCGCCAGCAGCCAACGTGAGCAGGGTGGGACTGAAGCTTTCTTT	TRBV4-3	many	TRBJ1-1	NA
CSVGWGDDYEQYF	TGCAGCGTTGGTTGGGGGGACGACTACGAGCAGTACTTC	TRBV29-1	few	TRBJ2-7	NA
CASSHGTRRDTGELFF	TGCGCCAGCAGTCATGGCACCCGGCGGGACACCGGGGAGCTGTTTTTT	TRBV23-1	few	TRBJ2-2	NA
CASSFTGGTEAFF	TGTGCCAGCAGCTTTACAGGGGGCACTGAAGCTTTCTTT	TRBV7-3	many	TRBJ1-1	TRBD1
CASSQGVDYGYTF	TGCGCCAGCAGCCAAGGGGTAGACTATGGCTACACCTTC	TRBV4-1	few	TRBJ1-2	NA
CASSRLGGTWETQYF	TGTGCCAGCAGTCGCCTCGGGGGGACGTGGGAGACCCAGTACTTC	TRBV27	NA	TRBJ2-5	TRBD2
CATSELSGNGPHTGELFF	TGTGCCACCAGTGAATTATCAGGGAATGGGCCTCACACCGGGGAGCTGTTTTTT	TRBV24-1	NA	TRBJ2-2	NA
CASRPLRGLKEVETQYF	TGTGCCAGCAGACCCCTGAGGGGGCTGAAAGAAGTAGAGACCCAGTACTTC	TRBV6-6	few	TRBJ2-5	TRBD1
CASSQPPGQGISEQYF	TGCGCCAGCAGCCAACCTCCGGGACAGGGGATCTCCGAGCAGTACTTC	TRBV4-1	NA	TRBJ2-7	TRBD1
CASSRSGERSTEAFF	TGTGCCAGCAGCCGGAGCGGGGAAAGAAGCACTGAAGCTTTCTTT	TRBV12-3/TRBV12-4	NA	TRBJ1-1	NA
CASSLGQNSYEQYF	TGTGCCAGCAGTCTGGGACAGAACTCCTACGAGCAGTACTTC	TRBV27	many	TRBJ2-7	TRBD1
CASSSSKATAIQETQYF	NA	TRBV12-3/TRBV12-4	NA	TRBJ2-5	NA
CASRGRVSTDTQYF	TGTGCTTCCCGAGGACGGGTTAGCACAGATACGCAGTATTTT	TRBV28	NA	TRBJ2-3	NA
CASSLSGQVYGGQYF	TGTGCCAGCAGCCTATCGGGACAGGTCTACGGCGGGCAGTACTTC	TRBV7-9	NA	TRBJ2-7	TRBD1
CSVAGTEGYNEQFF	TGCAGCGTTGCCGGGACAGAGGGCTACAATGAGCAGTTCTTC	TRBV29-1	many	TRBJ2-1	TRBD1
CASSIALYNEQFF	TGTGCCAGTAGTATAGCCCTTTACAATGAGCAGTTCTTC	TRBV19	NA	TRBJ2-1	NA
CASSQDPLSRDSPLHF	TGCGCCAGCAGCCAAGATCCTCTATCCAGGGATTCACCCCTCCACTTT	TRBV4-1	few	TRBJ1-6	NA
CASSLLERVGDTEAFF	TGCGCCAGCAGCTTGTTGGAGAGGGTAGGGGACACTGAAGCTTTCTTT	TRBV5-1	few	TRBJ1-1	NA
CASSEAGTEEAFF	TGTGCCAGCAGTGAAGCCGGGACCGAAGAAGCTTTCTTT	TRBV6-1	once	TRBJ1-1	NA
CASSQVGQGQTEAFF	TGTGCCAGCAGCCAAGTAGGACAGGGTCAGACTGAAGCTTTCTTT	TRBV3-1	few	TRBJ1-1	TRBD1
CASSLVALSGGASGANVLTF	TGTGCCAGCAGCTTAGTGGCCCTTAGCGGGGGGGCCTCTGGGGCCAACGTCCTGACTTTC	TRBV7-9	few	TRBJ2-6	TRBD2
CASSPSGEEQETQYF	TGTGCCAGCAGTCCCTCCGGGGAGGAACAAGAGACCCAGTACTTC	TRBV12-3/TRBV12-4	NA	TRBJ2-5	NA
CSARDSNTGELFF	TGCAGTGCTAGAGATAGCAACACCGGGGAGCTGTTTTTT	TRBV20-1	few	TRBJ2-2	NA
CASSYSGQGTDTQYF	TGTGCCAGCAGTTACTCCGGACAGGGCACAGATACGCAGTATTTT	TRBV6-2/TRBV6-3	medium-sized	TRBJ2-3	TRBD1
CASSETPLGEQYF	TGTGCCAGCAGTGAAACCCCTCTGGGGGAGCAGTACTTC	TRBV25-1	NA	TRBJ2-7	NA
CASRPRGLSYEQYF	TGTGCAAGTCGCCCCAGAGGGCTATCCTACGAGCAGTACTTC	TRBV12-2	NA	TRBJ2-7	NA
CASSPGTAGGRRTDTQYF	TGTGCCAGCAGCCCCGGGACAGCGGGAGGGAGGCGCACAGATACGCAGTATTTT	TRBV11-2	NA	TRBJ2-3	TRBD2
CSVEVRGGGTDTQYF	TGCAGCGTTGAAGTCCGGGGCGGGGGCACAGATACGCAGTATTTT	TRBV29-1	few	TRBJ2-3	NA
CASSPPVVHEQFF	TGTGCCAGCAGTCCCCCCGTGGTTCATGAGCAGTTCTTC	TRBV25-1	NA	TRBJ2-1	NA
CASSEGVRATNYGYTF	TGTGCCAGCAGTGAAGGAGTTAGGGCGACTAACTATGGCTACACCTTC	TRBV6-1	NA	TRBJ1-2	NA
CASSQTSGKRYEQYF	TGCGCCAGCAGCCAAACTAGCGGGAAGCGGTACGAGCAGTACTTC	TRBV4-3	NA	TRBJ2-7	TRBD2
CASSLGRRAEDGFEETQYF	TGTGCCAGCAGCTTGGGGAGACGGGCCGAAGATGGTTTTGAAGAGACCCAGTACTTC	TRBV5-5	NA	TRBJ2-5	NA
CASSPGTGTEQYF	TGTGCCAGCAGCCCCGGGACAGGGACCGAGCAGTACTTC	TRBV7-7	few	TRBJ2-7	TRBD1